This T cell receptor beta chain was recorded in a study of blood T cell repertoires in COVID-19 (dated by TCRdb to 2020 to 2022). Broadly, across the study: Collaborator samples came from the United States, Italy and Spain and covered acute and convalescent phases of COVID-19. The prospective study material was composed of cDNA or gDNA derived from T cells, B-cell-depleted T cells, or PBMCs. The dataset comprised deeply sampled blood TCRbeta repertoires from subjects exposed to, actively infected with, or recovered from COVID-19. The repertoires were released in a freely available public database intended as a resource for research on the immune response to SARS-CoV-2. Samples came from the ongoing ImmuneRACE study (first 160 participants) plus 1,254 subjects from 6 global collaborators. A de-identified subject ID, COVID-19 status, age in years and sex were almost always included in the sample metadata. Where available, HLA class I and class II types were taken from metadata supplied by the sample provider and were not determined by assay-based typing. Broad study findings and their caveats: The amount of clinical and demographic metadata varied by source and participant and was provided uncurated.

Enrolling through a virtual design, the prospective study's participants ranged in age from about 18 to 89 years and lived across some 22 United States geographic areas. Cohort assignment in the prospective study relied on participant-reported clinical history from a screening survey and a study questionnaire. Recovered participants in ImmuneRACE Cohort 3 were defined by two consecutive negative NP/OP PCR tests, clearance by a healthcare professional, or resolution of symptoms. In the prospective study, whole blood, serum and a nasopharyngeal or oropharyngeal swab were collected from each participant by mobile phlebotomists. Additional blood draws and questionnaires over a 2-month period could optionally be provided by prospective study participants. Before DNA extraction, blood samples from the prospective study were shipped at room temperature or frozen. The immunoSEQ Assay, a bias-controlled multiplex PCR, was used to amplify TCRbeta CDR3 regions from genomic DNA. Per the authors' processing: Nucleated cell counts per sample were estimated from amplification of reference gene primers within the assay. To quantify the absolute abundance of each unique TCRbeta CDR3 rearrangement, sequence reads were collapsed and filtered. For each sample, productive Simpson clonality was calculated as the square root of Simpson's diversity index across productive rearrangements. TCRdb holds this immuneACCESS table with in-frame rearrangements only. Some clones are missing; in checked studies, unresolved V genes explain under half, and the rest has no known cause. V, J and clone size are those of that table, while D and trimming were read from the DNA. The table for this sample lists around 130,000 clones; roughly 87% of them were counted only once. Approximately 20% of the sample rests with the top ten.

This clone was detected only a few times. Its antigen is not yet known. No quality values exist for individual bases; no much larger clone is one base distant. Its CDR3 holds 17 amino acids, cysteine through phenylalanine. Just the 51-base CDR3 DNA is kept, in frame starting at base 1. V is trimmed back by 4 bases and J by 4 bases, and the junction contains 12 bases that no gene match accounts for. The germline V gene encodes CDR1 LNHDA and CDR2 SQIVND (reference sequence). The sequence joins TRBV19 to TRBJ1-2; TRBD1 fits 10 bases in the junction. Material: PBMCs or T cells enriched from blood (not recorded which). This receptor was identified in a man aged 30 to 39 who had recovered from COVID-19. The CDR3 loop reads CASSNGDRGIISYGYTF. The DNA reads as follows: TGTGCCAGTAGTAATGGGGACAGGGGCATAATATCCTATGGCTACACCTTC.